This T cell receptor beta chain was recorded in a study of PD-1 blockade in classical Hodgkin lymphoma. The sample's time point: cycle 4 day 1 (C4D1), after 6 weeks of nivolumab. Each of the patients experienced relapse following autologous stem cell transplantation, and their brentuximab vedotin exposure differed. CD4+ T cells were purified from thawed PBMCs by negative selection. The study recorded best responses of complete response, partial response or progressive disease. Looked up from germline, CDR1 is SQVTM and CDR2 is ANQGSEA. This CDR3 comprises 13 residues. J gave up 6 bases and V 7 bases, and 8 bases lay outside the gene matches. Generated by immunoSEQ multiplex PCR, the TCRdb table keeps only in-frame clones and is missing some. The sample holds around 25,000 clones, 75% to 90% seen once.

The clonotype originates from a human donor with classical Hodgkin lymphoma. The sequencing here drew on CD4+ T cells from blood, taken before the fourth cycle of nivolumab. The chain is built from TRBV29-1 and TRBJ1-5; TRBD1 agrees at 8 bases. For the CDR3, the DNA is TGCAGCGCAGGGGGCGCGGAGGGTCAGCCCCAGCATTTT. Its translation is CSAGGAEGQPQHF. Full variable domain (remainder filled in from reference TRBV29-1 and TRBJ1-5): SAVISQKPSRDICQRGTSLTIQCQVDSQVTMMFWYRQQPGQSLTLIATANQGSEATYESGFVIDKFPISRPNLTFSTLTVSNMSPEDSSIYLCSAGGAEGQPQHFGDGTRLSIL.